This T cell receptor (beta chain) was documented in a study of tumor-infiltrating lymphocytes in primary liver carcinoma. Overall study: Surgical resection was used to treat these primary liver carcinoma patients. Aged between 30 and 69 years, the patients were men and women.

Broader study findings: Compared with blood, tumor repertoires held significantly more in their top 250 clones.

With a constant-region primer, TCR beta cDNA was made from approximately 520 ng of total RNA. TCR beta libraries came from three nested multiplex PCR rounds using slightly modified ARM-PCR. Both of the initial two PCR rounds ran for about 11 cycles and employed TRBV1-TRBV30 forward primers alongside a C-beta reverse primer. Each CDR3 protein gets one entry after TCRdb re-called the multiplex PCR reads with MiXCR. The sample holds approximately 300,000 distinct CDR3 sequences, 60% to 80% seen once. Blood RNA originated from unsorted whole blood, with germline DNA additionally extracted. Worth noting for this clonotype: No antigen is known for it. Sequence at one end of the junction differs from germline and may be a read error.

Germline V gene lookup returns CDR1 MGHRA and CDR2 YSYEKL. The CDR3 totals 14 residues. The TCR sequence derives from a middle-aged man with primary liver carcinoma and hepatitis B virus infection. The material sequenced was peripheral blood. The genes are TRBV4-1 and TRBJ2-2, with D unresolved. CDR3 in amino acids: CASSQLTLPGELFF. The DNA for the CDR3 is TGTGCCAGCAGCCAACTTACCCTCCCCGGGGAGCTGTTTTTT.